This TCR beta chain was documented in a study of shared clonotypes between healthy human individuals (dated by TCRdb to 2018 to 2020). In terms of the full investigation: A couple of women and three men aged 18 to 49 years were included in the cohort. To estimate repertoire size and how much clonotype sharing occurs between individuals, the study deeply sequenced the blood TCR repertoires of about five healthy adults. Between about 0.9 and 9 billion PBMCs per donor were obtained by leukapheresis. For each donor, CD4 naive and CD4 memory were each run on three plates, CD8 naive on two plates, and CD8 memory on one plate. To increase sequencing depth and limit assay-specific biases, TCR repertoire library preparation and sequencing were carried out by different laboratories using diverse techniques. Findings and caveats that apply to the study as a whole: Even with the large sequencing depth, rarefaction of the sorted-subset datasets indicated that sequencing was incomplete. Clonotypes shared by all four sorted-subset donors showed higher generation probabilities than non-shared clonotypes. When several donors were compared, the shared fraction of clonotypes was about 5% for naive CD4, roughly 3.4% for naive CD8, 2.3% for memory CD4, and less than 0.45% for memory CD8. The small number of donors limited the genetic and exposure-history diversity represented. Estimated clonotype richness was generally larger for naive than for memory subsets. Pairwise subsampling led to the expectation that sequencing depth would affect the degree of clonotype sharing among donors. Sampling was restricted to blood, and TCR repertoires in tissue are likely to differ from TCR repertoires in blood.

Using the deep immunoSEQ assay, multiplex PCR amplified TCR CDR3 regions from genomic DNA. Genomic DNA extracted from each cell subset was distributed evenly over all wells of several immunoSEQ 96-well plates, and each plate served as one replicate. Each replicate PCR for sorted subsets received approximately 200 ng genomic DNA, equal to around 32,000 T cell genomes. Purified libraries were quantified with a Qubit 3.0 fluorometer, sized on a Bioanalyzer 2100, and re-quantified with the KAPA Library Quantification kit. Each immunoSEQ 96-well plate was sequenced on its own single-read 150-cycle Illumina NextSeq 550 flow cell. As for the original processing: The immunoSEQ output contained only junctional sequences without quality scores, so filtering could not match that applied to full-length reads. Sequences were annotated with PyIR, a Python wrapper for IgBLAST v1.9, using IMGT germline references to assign V/J genes and CDR3. Reads with weak V/J assignments (E-value above 1e-6), missing CDR3, stop codons, out-of-frame junctions, or ambiguous translated residues were removed. V3J clonotypes were defined by identical inferred V gene, J gene, and CDR3 amino acid sequence. The percentage overlap between two repertoires was calculated by dividing the number of shared unique clonotypes by the size of the smaller repertoire. Three approaches were used to assess repertoire richness: RTK rarefaction, the Chao1 estimator, and Recon v2.1 estimates of unobserved clonotypes. For all TCRbeta clonotypes obtained by the gDNA method from four donors, generation probabilities were computed with OLGA. TCRdb obtained this table from immuneACCESS and retained in-frame rearrangements with V and J assigned. These tables miss some clones; where compared with another copy, unresolved V genes account for less than half of the shortfall, and the remainder is unexplained. V, J and clone size were drawn from that table, and D and trimming were deduced from the DNA. For this sample the table gives 1.5 million to 2.5 million clones, of which over 85% were detected only once. The ten largest clonotypes hold 1% to 1.5% of the sample.

CD8 naive samples consisted of CD45RO-negative cells that were positively selected for CCR7, yielding a CD45RA+CCR7+ population without TemRA cells. The donors were healthy, HIV-negative adults who had no recently reported acute infections or vaccinations. Every donor was a Caucasian adult living in Nashville, Tennessee, USA. After blood collection by leukapheresis, PBMCs were isolated using Ficoll-Histopaque density gradient centrifugation and then cryopreserved in the vapor phase of liquid nitrogen. Purity and quantity of every magnetically sorted T cell population were checked by analytical flow cytometry. Genomic DNA was isolated from each sorted fraction and quantified by UV absorbance on a Nanodrop 2000c. Based on the germline V gene (reference sequence), the CDR1 and CDR2 sequences are SGHKS and YYEKEE. Spanning cysteine to phenylalanine, the CDR3 consists of 15 amino acids. Only the CDR3 DNA is retained, 45 bases long and in frame from the first base. Compared with germline, V lacks 2 bases and J lacks 4 bases; bases without a gene match: 9.

This clone was observed a single time. Its antigen is still unknown. Qualities for individual bases were not recorded, and no much larger clone is one base off. The source of this sequence is a man in his late teens or twenties in good health. Sequencing was done on a sample of naive CD8+ T cells sorted from blood. Explained via the paper, the cell subset or site label denotes: CD45RA+CCR7+. This receptor chain uses TRBV5-5 and TRBJ2-7, and 7 junction bases match TRBD2. The sequenced DNA: TGTGCCAGCAGCTTTCTTCGCGGGAGTCTGTACGAGCAGTACTTC. Translated, this is CASSFLRGSLYEQYF.